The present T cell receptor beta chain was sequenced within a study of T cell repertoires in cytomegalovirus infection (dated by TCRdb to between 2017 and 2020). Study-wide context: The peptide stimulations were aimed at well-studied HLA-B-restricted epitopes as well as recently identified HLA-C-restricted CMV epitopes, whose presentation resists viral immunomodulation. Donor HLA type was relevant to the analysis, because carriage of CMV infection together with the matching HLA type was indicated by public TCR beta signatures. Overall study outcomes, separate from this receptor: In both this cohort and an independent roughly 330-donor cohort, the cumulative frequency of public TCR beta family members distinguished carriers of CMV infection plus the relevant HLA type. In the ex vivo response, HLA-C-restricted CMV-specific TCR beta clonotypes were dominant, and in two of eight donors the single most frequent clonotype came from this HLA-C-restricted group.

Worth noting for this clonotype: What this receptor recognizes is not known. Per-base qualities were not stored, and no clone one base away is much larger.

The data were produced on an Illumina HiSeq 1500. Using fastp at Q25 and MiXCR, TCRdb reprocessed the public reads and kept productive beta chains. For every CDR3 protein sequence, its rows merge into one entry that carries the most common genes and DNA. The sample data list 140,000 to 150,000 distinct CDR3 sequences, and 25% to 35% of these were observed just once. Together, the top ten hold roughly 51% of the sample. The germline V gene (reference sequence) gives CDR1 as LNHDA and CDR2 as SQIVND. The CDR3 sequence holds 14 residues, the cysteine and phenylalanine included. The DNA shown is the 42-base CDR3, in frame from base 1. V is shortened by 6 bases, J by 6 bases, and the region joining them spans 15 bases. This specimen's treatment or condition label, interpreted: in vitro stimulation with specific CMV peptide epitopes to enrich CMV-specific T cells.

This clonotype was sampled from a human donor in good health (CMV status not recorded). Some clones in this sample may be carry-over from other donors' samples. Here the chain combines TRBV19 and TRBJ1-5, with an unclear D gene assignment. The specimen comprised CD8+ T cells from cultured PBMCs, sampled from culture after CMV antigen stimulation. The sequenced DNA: TGTGCCAGTAGCCCAACCGCTTTCATTCAGCCCCAGCATTTT. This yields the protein CASSPTAFIQPQHF.